The clone carrying this T cell receptor (beta chain) was detected many times. TCR cDNA received a 3' ligated oligonucleotide that carried a UMI. Adult healthy volunteers gave 2.5 ml peripheral blood for whole-blood RNA. The V end lost 6 bases, the J end lost 5 bases, and 10 bases lay between the germline ends. The CDR3 sequence is 12 residues long. The germline CDR1 and CDR2 sequences are MNHEY and SVGAGI. Amplification of ligated cDNA took four PCR rounds with SP2 and nested alpha and beta constant primers. TCRdb reprocessed the 5' RACE reads via MiXCR and lists one record per CDR3 protein. The table shows some 60,000 distinct CDR3 sequences, with approximately 8% occurring only once. This sample is drawn from a study of naive and memory T cell subsets.

The clonotype was recovered from a female donor in good health. V and J are TRBV6-5 and TRBJ2-5, with a possible D match to TRBD1 (6 bases). In nucleotides, the CDR3 is TGTGCCAGCAGGCAGGGGTCCGAGACCCAGTACTTC. Encoded protein: CASRQGSETQYF.